This TCR beta chain was recovered during a study of T-cell reconstitution after alpha-beta-depleted transplantation in children. Preparing the TCRbeta library involved the use of unique molecular identifiers. From the PCR reads, TCRdb called clonotypes with MiXCR, one entry per CDR3 protein. The data hold about 360,000 distinct CDR3 sequences, with 13% observed a single time. The germline V gene encodes CDR1 SGHRS and CDR2 YFSETQ. V shed 4 bases and J shed 4 bases, with 11 bases lying between them. This CDR3 spans 13 amino acids. This clonotype was recorded at least ten times. The sequences come from PBMCs, collected from the stem cell graft. This chain links TRBV5-1 with TRBJ1-1; D is undetermined. The clonotype comes from a human donor who donated a stem cell graft to a child with Fanconi anemia. CDR3 region: CASSPSLGTEAFF. The DNA for the CDR3 is TGCGCCAGCAGCCCTTCTTTAGGCACTGAAGCTTTCTTT.